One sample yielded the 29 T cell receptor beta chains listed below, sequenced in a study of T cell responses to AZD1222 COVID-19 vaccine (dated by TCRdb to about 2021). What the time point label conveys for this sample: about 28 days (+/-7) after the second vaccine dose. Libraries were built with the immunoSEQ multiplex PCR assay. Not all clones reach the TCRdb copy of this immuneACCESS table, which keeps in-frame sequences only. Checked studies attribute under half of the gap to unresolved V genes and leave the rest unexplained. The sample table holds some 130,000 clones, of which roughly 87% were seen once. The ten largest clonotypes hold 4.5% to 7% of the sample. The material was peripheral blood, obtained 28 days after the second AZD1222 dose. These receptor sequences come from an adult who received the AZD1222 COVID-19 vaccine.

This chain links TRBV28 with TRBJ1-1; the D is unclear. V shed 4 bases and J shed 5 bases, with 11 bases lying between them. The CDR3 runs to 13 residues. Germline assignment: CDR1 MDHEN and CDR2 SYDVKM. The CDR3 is CASSWTVGTEAFF. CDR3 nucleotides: TGTGCCAGCAGTTGGACCGTCGGGACTGAAGCTTTCTTT.

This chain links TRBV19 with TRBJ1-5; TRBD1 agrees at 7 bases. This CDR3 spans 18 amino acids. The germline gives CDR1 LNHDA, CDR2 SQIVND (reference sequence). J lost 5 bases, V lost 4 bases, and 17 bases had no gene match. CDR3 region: CASSSPSGTARSDQPQHF. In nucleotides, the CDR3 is TGTGCCAGTAGTAGCCCCTCCGGGACAGCGCGGTCGGATCAGCCCCAGCATTTT.

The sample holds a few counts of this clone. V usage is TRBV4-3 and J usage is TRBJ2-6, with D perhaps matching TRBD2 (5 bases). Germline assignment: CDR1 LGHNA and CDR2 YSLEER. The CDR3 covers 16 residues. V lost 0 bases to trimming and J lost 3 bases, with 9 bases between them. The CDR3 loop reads CASSQDDGVGANVLTF. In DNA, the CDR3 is TGCGCCAGCAGCCAAGATGACGGGGTTGGGGCCAACGTCCTGACTTTC.

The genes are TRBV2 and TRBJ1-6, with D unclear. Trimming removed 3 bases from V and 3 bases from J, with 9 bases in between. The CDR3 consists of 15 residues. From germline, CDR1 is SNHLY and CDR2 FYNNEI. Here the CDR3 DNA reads TGTGCCAGCAGTGAGGAACAGAACTATAATTCACCCCTCCACTTT. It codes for CASSEEQNYNSPLHF.

CDR3 coding DNA: TGCGCCAGCAGTGGAGTCAAGAACACCGGGGAGCTGTTTTTT. Amino acids: CASSGVKNTGELFF. The chain joins TRBV5-1 to TRBJ2-2; the D is unclear. The CDR3 contains 14 residues. Germline V gene lookup returns CDR1 SGHRS and CDR2 YFSETQ. V was trimmed by 5 bases and J by 1 base, leaving 9 bases between them.

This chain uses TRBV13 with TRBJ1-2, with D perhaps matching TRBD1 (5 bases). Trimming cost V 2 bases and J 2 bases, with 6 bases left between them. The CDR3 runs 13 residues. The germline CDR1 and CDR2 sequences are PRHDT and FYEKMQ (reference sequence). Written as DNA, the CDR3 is TGTGCCAGCAGCTTACCAGGGAACTATGGCTACACCTTC. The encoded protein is CASSLPGNYGYTF. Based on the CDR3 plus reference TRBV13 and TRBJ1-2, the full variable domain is AAGVIQSPRHLIKEKRETATLKCYPIPRHDTVYWYQQGPGQDPQFLISFYEKMQSDKGSIPDRFSAQQFSDYHSELNMSSLELGDSALYFCASSLPGNYGYTFGSGTRLTVV.

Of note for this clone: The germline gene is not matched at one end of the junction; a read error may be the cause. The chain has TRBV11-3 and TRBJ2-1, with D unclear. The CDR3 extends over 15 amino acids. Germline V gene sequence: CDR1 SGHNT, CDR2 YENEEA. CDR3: CASSVEFANLNEQFF. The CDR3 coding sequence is TGTGCCAGCAGCGTAGAATTCGCCAACCTCAATGAGCAGTTCTTC.

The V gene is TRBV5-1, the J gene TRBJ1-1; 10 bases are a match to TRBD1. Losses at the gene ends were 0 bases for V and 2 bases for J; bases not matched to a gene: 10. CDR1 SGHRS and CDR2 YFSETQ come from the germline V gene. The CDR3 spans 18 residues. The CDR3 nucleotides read TGCGCCAGCAGCTTGGGTTTTCGGGACAGGGGTGGAAACACTGAAGCTTTCTTT. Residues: CASSLGFRDRGGNTEAFF.

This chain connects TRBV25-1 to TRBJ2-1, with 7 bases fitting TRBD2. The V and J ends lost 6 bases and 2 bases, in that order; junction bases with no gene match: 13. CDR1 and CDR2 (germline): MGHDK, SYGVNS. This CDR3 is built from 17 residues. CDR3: CASSSTLAGVTYNEQFF. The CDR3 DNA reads TGTGCCAGCAGCTCCACCCTTGCGGGAGTAACCTACAATGAGCAGTTCTTC. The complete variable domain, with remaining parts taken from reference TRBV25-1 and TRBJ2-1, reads EADIYQTPRYLVIGTGKKITLECSQTMGHDKMYWYQQDPGMELHLIHYSYGVNSTEKGDLSSESTVSRIRTEHFPLTLESARPSHTSQYLCASSSTLAGVTYNEQFFGPGTRLTVL.

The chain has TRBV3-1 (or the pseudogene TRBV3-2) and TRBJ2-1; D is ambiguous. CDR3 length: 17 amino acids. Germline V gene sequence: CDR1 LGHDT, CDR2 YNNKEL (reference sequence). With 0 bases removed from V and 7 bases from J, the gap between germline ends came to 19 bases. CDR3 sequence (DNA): TGTGCCAGCAGCCAAGATCTTCGCGAAAGGGCGCGGAATGAGCAGTTCTTC. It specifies CASSQDLRERARNEQFF.

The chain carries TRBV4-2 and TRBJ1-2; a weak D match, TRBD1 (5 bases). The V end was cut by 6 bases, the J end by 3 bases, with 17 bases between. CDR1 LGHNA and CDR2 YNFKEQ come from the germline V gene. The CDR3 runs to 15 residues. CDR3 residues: CASRGEERGDYGYTF. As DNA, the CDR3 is TGTGCCAGCAGGGGGGAGGAGCGCGGGGACTATGGCTACACCTTC.

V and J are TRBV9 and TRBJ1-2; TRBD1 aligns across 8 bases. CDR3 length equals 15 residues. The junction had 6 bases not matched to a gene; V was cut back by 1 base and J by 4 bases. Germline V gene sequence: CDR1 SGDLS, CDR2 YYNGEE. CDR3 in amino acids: CASSVTPGQAYGYTF. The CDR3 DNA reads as TGTGCCAGCAGCGTAACCCCGGGACAGGCCTATGGCTACACCTTC. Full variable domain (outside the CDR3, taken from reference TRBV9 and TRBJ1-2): DSGVTQTPKHLITATGQRVTLRCSPRSGDLSVYWYQQSLDQGLQFLIQYYNGEERAKGNILERFSAQQFPDLHSELNLSSLELGDSALYFCASSVTPGQAYGYTFGSGTRLTVV.

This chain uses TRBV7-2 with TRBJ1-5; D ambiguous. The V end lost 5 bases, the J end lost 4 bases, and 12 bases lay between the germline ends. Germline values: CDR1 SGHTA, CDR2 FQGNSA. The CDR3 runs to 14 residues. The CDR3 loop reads CASSGRPDNQPQHF. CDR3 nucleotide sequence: TGTGCCAGCAGCGGCCGCCCGGATAATCAGCCCCAGCATTTT.

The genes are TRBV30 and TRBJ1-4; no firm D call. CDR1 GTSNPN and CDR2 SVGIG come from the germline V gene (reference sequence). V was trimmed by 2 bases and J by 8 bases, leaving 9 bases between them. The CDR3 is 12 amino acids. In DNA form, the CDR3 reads TGTGCCTGGAGTAGAGGGTACGAAAAACTGTTTTTT. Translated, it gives CAWSRGYEKLFF.

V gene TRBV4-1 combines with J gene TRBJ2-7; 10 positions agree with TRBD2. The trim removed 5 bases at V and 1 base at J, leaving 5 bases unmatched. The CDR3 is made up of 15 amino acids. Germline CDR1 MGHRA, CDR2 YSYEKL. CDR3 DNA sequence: TGCGCCAGCAGCTCAAGACTAGCGGGTTCCTACGAGCAGTACTTC. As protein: CASSSRLAGSYEQYF.

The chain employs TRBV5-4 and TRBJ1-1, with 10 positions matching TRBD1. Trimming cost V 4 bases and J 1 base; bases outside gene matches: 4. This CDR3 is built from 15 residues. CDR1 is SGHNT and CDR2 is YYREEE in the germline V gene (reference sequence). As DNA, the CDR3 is TGTGCCAGCAGCGCCCGGGACAGGGGGAACACTGAAGCTTTCTTT. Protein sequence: CASSARDRGNTEAFF.

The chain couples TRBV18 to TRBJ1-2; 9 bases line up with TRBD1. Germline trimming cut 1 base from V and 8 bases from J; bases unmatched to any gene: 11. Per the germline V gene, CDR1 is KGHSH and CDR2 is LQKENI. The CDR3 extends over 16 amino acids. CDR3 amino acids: CASSPRTGTGRRGYTF. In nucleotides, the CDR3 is TGTGCCAGCTCACCACGCACCGGGACAGGGAGGAGAGGCTACACCTTC.

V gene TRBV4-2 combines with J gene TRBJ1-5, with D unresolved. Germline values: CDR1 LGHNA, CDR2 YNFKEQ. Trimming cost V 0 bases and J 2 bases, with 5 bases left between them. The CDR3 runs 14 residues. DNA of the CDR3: TGTGCCAGCAGCCAAGAGATCCGCAATCAGCCCCAGCATTTT. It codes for CASSQEIRNQPQHF.

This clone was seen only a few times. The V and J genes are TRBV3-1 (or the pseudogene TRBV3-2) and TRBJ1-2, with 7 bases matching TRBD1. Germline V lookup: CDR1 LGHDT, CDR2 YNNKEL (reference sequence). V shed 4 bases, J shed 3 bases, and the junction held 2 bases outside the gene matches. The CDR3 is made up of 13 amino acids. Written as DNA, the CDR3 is TGTGCCAGCAGCCTGGACAGGCACTATGGCTACACCTTC. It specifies CASSLDRHYGYTF.

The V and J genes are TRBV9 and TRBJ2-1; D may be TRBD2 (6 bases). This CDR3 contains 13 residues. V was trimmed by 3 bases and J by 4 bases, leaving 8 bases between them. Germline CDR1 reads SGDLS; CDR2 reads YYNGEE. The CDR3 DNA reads TGTGCCAGCAGCGCTCGGGAGTACAATGAGCAGTTCTTC. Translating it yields CASSAREYNEQFF.

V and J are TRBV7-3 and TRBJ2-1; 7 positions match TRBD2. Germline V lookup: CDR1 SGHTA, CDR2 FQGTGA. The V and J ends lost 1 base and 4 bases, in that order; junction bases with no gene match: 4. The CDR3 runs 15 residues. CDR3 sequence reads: CASSLMAGVYNEQFF. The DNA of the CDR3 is TGTGCCAGCAGCTTAATGGCGGGGGTTTACAATGAGCAGTTCTTC.

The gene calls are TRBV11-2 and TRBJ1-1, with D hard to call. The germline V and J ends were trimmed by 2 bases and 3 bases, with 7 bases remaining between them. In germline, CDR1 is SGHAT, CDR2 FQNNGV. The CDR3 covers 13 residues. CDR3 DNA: TGTGCCAGCAGCTTATTCGGGGACACTGAAGCTTTCTTT. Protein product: CASSLFGDTEAFF.

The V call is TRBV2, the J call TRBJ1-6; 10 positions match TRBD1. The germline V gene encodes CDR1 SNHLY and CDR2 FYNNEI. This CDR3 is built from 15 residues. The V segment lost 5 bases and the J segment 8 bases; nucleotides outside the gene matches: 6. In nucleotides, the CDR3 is TGTGCCAGCAGTCTAAGGGACAGGGGTGATTCACCCCTCCACTTT. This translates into CASSLRDRGDSPLHF.

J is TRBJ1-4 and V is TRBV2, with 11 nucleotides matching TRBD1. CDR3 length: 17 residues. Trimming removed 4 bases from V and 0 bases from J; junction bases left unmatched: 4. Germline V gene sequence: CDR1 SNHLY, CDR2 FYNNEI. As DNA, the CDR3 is TGTGCCAGCAGTGCGCCGGGACAGGGGGCAACTAATGAAAAACTGTTTTTT. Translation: CASSAPGQGATNEKLFF.

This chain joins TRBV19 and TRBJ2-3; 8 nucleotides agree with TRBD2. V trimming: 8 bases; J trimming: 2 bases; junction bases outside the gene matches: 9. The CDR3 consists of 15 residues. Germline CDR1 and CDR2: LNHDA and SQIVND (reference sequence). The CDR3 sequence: CASGTRVGATDTQYF. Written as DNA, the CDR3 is TGTGCCAGTGGGACTAGGGTTGGCGCCACAGATACGCAGTATTTT.

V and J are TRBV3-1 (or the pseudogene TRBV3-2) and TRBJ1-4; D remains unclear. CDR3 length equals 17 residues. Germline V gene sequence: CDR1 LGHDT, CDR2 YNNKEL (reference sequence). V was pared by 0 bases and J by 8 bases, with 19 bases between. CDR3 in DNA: TGTGCCAGCAGCCAAGAGCCCCCCCGGGCAATTAAGGAAAAACTGTTTTTT. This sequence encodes CASSQEPPRAIKEKLFF.

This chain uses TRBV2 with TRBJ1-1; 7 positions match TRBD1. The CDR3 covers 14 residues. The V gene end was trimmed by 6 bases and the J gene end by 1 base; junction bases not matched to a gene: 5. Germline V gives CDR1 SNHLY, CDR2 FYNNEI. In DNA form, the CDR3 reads TGTGCCAGCAGCTACGGGACAGCGAACACTGAAGCTTTCTTT. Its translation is CASSYGTANTEAFF.

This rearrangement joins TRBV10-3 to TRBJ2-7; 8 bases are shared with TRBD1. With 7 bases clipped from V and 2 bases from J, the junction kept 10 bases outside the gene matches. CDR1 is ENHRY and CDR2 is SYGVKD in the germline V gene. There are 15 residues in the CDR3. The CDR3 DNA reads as TGTGCCATCACCTCATCGACAGGGGAAACCTACGAGCAGTACTTC. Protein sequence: CAITSSTGETYEQYF.

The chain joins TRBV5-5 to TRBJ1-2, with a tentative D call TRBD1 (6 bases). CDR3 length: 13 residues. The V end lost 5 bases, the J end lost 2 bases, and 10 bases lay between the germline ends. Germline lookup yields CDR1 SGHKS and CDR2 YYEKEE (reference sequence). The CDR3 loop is CASSFGQNYGYTF. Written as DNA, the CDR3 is TGTGCCAGCAGTTTCGGACAGAACTATGGCTACACCTTC.